The 14 T cell receptor beta chains reported below all come from one sample, sequenced in a study of blood T cell repertoires in COVID-19. Generated by immunoSEQ multiplex PCR, the TCRdb table keeps only in-frame clones and is missing some. The table has approximately 60,000 clones, 70% to 85% seen once. The sequenced material came from peripheral blood. The receptors originated from a man in his sixties with acute or convalescent COVID-19.

The V call is TRBV5-8, the J call TRBJ2-1; the match to TRBD1 covers 12 bases. CDR1 and CDR2 (germline): SGHTS, YDEGEE. V lost 3 bases, J lost 8 bases, and 9 bases stayed unmatched. The CDR3 covers 16 residues. Here the CDR3 DNA reads TGTGCCAGCAGCTGGGTCGGGGGACAGGGGGCGTATGAGCAGTTCTTC. Encoded protein: CASSWVGGQGAYEQFF.

The chain links TRBV11-3 to TRBJ2-2, with TRBD2 identical over 8 bases. This CDR3 region has 16 residues. Germline V lookup: CDR1 SGHNT, CDR2 YENEEA. With 8 bases clipped from V and 0 bases from J, the junction kept 8 bases outside the gene matches. The DNA of the CDR3 is TGTGCCAGCTTCCCCTCCGGGAGGGCGAACACCGGGGAGCTGTTTTTT. Its protein product is CASFPSGRANTGELFF.

The chain joins TRBV3-1 (or the pseudogene TRBV3-2) to TRBJ2-3, with D unclear. The V end lost 4 bases, the J end lost 0 bases, and 5 bases lay between the germline ends. The CDR3 covers 13 residues. Germline-derived CDR1 and CDR2 are LGHDT and YNNKEL (reference sequence). CDR3 loop: CASSLRSTDTQYF. The DNA for the CDR3 is TGTGCCAGCAGCCTCAGGAGCACAGATACGCAGTATTTT.

This clone was counted once. The gene calls are TRBV3-1 (or the pseudogene TRBV3-2) and TRBJ2-2; 9 positions agree with TRBD2. V trimming: 4 bases; J trimming: 1 base; junction bases outside the gene matches: 7. Germline V gene data show CDR1 as LGHDT and CDR2 as YNNKEL (reference sequence). The CDR3 is 17 amino acids. The CDR3 is CASSLRGGRVNTGELFF. The DNA of the CDR3 is TGTGCCAGCAGCCTCAGGGGCGGGAGGGTGAACACCGGGGAGCTGTTTTTT.

There are a few counts of this clone. V gene TRBV10-3 combines with J gene TRBJ2-2; D gene ambiguous. The germline gives CDR1 ENHRY, CDR2 SYGVKD. The V gene lost 3 bases and the J gene lost 3 bases, with 5 bases spanning the gap. The CDR3 is 13 residues long. CDR3 in amino acids: CAISDTDTGELFF. CDR3 sequence (DNA): TGTGCCATCAGTGATACAGACACCGGGGAGCTGTTTTTT.

V and J are TRBV25-1 and TRBJ1-5; unclear D gene. Germline lookup yields CDR1 MGHDK and CDR2 SYGVNS. V was clipped by 1 base and J by 6 bases, with 7 bases between them. This CDR3 comprises 13 residues. Written as DNA, the CDR3 is TGTGCCAGCAGTGAATGGGAGGCTCAGCCCCAGCATTTT. Translating it yields CASSEWEAQPQHF.

The chain is built from TRBV11-2 and TRBJ2-1, with 9 bases fitting TRBD2. CDR1 SGHAT and CDR2 FQNNGV come from the germline V gene. CDR3 length equals 16 residues. J lost 8 bases, V lost 5 bases, and 13 bases had no gene match. This CDR3 reads CASSPPGLASIDEQFF. CDR3 in DNA: TGTGCCAGCAGCCCACCGGGACTAGCCTCGATAGATGAGCAGTTCTTC. The variable domain in full, completed from reference TRBV11-2 and TRBJ2-1, reads EAGVAQSPRYKIIEKRQSVAFWCNPISGHATLYWYQQILGQGPKLLIQFQNNGVVDDSQLPKDRFSAERLKGVDSTLKIQPAKLEDSAVYLCASSPPGLASIDEQFFGPGTRLTVL.

The genes are TRBV5-6 and TRBJ1-2; D is unclear. V gave up 0 bases and J gave up 6 bases, with 3 bases separating them. Germline V gene sequence: CDR1 SGHDT, CDR2 YYEEEE. The CDR3 sequence is 11 residues long. CDR3 coding DNA: TGTGCCAGCAGCTTGGCTCATGGCTACACCTTC. Translating it yields CASSLAHGYTF.

The rearrangement uses TRBV7-2 and TRBJ2-5; D perhaps matches TRBD2 (6 bases). This CDR3 spans 16 amino acids. The germline CDR1 and CDR2 sequences are SGHTA and FQGNSA. V dropped 2 bases and J dropped 1 base, with 14 bases sitting between them. CDR3 DNA: TGTGCCAGCAGCTTAAATGGGGAGGTAGTCCAAGAGACCCAGTACTTC. This gives the protein CASSLNGEVVQETQYF.

The chain joins TRBV5-1 to TRBJ1-3; D is unclear. The germline V and J ends were trimmed by 2 bases and 0 bases, with 6 bases remaining between them. The germline V gene encodes CDR1 SGHRS and CDR2 YFSETQ. CDR3 length equals 14 residues. This CDR3 is CASSFGGSGNTIYF. CDR3 sequence (DNA): TGCGCCAGCAGCTTCGGCGGCTCTGGAAACACCATATATTTT.

The chain links TRBV5-1 to TRBJ2-3; 7 bases map to TRBD2. This CDR3 spans 16 amino acids. The trim removed 0 bases at V and 4 bases at J, leaving 8 bases unmatched. Germline CDR1 reads SGHRS; CDR2 reads YFSETQ. The CDR3 DNA sequence: TGCGCCAGCAGCTTGGCCCAGGCGGGAGTGGCAGATACGCAGTATTTT. This encodes CASSLAQAGVADTQYF. Together with reference TRBV5-1 and TRBJ2-3, the CDR3 gives the full variable domain: KAGVTQTPRYLIKTRGQQVTLSCSPISGHRSVSWYQQTPGQGLQFLFEYFSETQRNKGNFPGRFSGRQFSNSRSEMNVSTLELGDSALYLCASSLAQAGVADTQYFGPGTRLTVL.

The rearrangement joins TRBV27 to TRBJ2-7, with 12 bases that match TRBD2. This CDR3 contains 18 residues. Germline trimming cut 7 bases from V and 6 bases from J; bases unmatched to any gene: 19. Germline V lookup: CDR1 MNHEY, CDR2 SMNVEV (reference sequence). The CDR3 nucleotides read TGTGCCAGCACCCGGTATTCGTGGACTAGCGGGATTTCGAGCGAGCAGTACTTC. This gives the protein CASTRYSWTSGISSEQYF.

This clone was found once. The rearrangement links TRBV2 to TRBJ1-6; tentative D call: TRBD1 (5 bases). The CDR3 runs to 15 residues. CDR1 SNHLY and CDR2 FYNNEI come from the germline V gene. Trimming removed 5 bases at V and 5 bases at J, with 13 bases between. The CDR3 region is CASSRSDSDNSPLHF. As DNA, the CDR3 is TGTGCCAGCAGTCGCAGTGACAGTGATAATTCACCCCTCCACTTT.

V is TRBV28 and J is TRBJ2-7; TRBD1 might be the D (5 bases). CDR1 and CDR2 (germline): MDHEN, SYDVKM. Trimming cost V 3 bases and J 2 bases, with 11 bases left between them. This CDR3 is 14 amino acids long. For the CDR3, the DNA is TGTGCCAGCAGTTTTTCGGACACCGCCTACGAGCAGTACTTC. This codes for CASSFSDTAYEQYF.